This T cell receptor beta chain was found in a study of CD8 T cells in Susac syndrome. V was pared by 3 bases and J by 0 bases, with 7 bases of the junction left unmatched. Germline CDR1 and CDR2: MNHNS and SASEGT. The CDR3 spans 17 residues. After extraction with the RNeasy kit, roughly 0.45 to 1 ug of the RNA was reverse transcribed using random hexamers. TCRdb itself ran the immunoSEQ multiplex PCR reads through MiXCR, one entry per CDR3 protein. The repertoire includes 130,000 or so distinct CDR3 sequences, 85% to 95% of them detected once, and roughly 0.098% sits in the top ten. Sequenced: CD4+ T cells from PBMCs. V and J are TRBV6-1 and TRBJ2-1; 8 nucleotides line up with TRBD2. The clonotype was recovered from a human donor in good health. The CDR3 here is CASSDLQLAASYNEQFF. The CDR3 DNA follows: TGTGCCAGCAGTGACCTTCAACTAGCGGCCTCCTACAATGAGCAGTTCTTC.